This T cell receptor beta chain was recorded in a study of blood T cell repertoires in COVID-19 (dated by TCRdb to between 2020 and 2021). For context, the study as a whole: The collaborator samples originated in the United States, Italy and Spain and spanned the acute and convalescent phases of COVID-19. The prospective study material was composed of cDNA or gDNA derived from T cells, B-cell-depleted T cells, or PBMCs. Deeply sampled blood TCRbeta repertoires from subjects exposed to, actively infected with, or recovered from COVID-19 were included in the dataset. The repertoires were made available in a free public database intended to serve as a resource for research on the immune response to SARS-CoV-2. Samples were obtained from the ongoing ImmuneRACE study (first 160 participants) and from 1,200 or so subjects provided by 6 global collaborators. A de-identified subject ID, COVID-19 status, age in years and sex were almost always included in the sample metadata. Where HLA class I and class II types were available, the types were taken from metadata supplied by the sample provider, not from assay-based typing. Study-wide findings and limitations: How much clinical and demographic metadata was included differed by source and by participant, and the metadata was provided uncurated.

Points on this clone: The antigen it binds to is not known. Qualities for individual bases were not recorded, and no much larger clone is one base off.

Trimming takes 5 bases from V and 7 bases from J, and the germline ends sit 11 bases apart. From cysteine to phenylalanine, the CDR3 is 12 amino acids long. The DNA shown is the 36-base CDR3, in frame from base 1. The germline V gene (reference sequence) gives CDR1 as LGHDT and CDR2 as YNNKEL. TCRbeta CDR3 regions were amplified from genomic DNA using the immunoSEQ Assay, a bias-controlled multiplex PCR. The authors' pipeline ran thus. Nucleated cell counts per sample were estimated from amplification of reference gene primers within the assay. To quantify the absolute abundance of each unique TCRbeta CDR3 rearrangement, sequence reads were collapsed and filtered. For each sample, productive Simpson clonality was calculated as the square root of Simpson's diversity index across productive rearrangements. The clones in this table, taken by TCRdb from immuneACCESS, are in-frame only. Not every clone is retained; where verified, under half of the shortfall comes from an unresolved V gene, and the cause of the rest is unknown. V, J and clone size were drawn from that table, and D and trimming were deduced from the DNA. Within this sample are more than 400,000 clones, with about 85% of them counted one time only. The ten largest clonotypes hold under 0.85% of the sample.

Enrolling through a virtual design, the prospective study's participants ranged in age from roughly 18 to 100 years and lived across around 25 United States geographic areas. In the prospective study, cohorts were assigned on the basis of participant-reported clinical history obtained from a screening survey and a study questionnaire. For ImmuneRACE Cohort 3, a participant was defined as recovered based on two consecutive negative NP/OP PCR tests, clearance by a healthcare professional, or resolution of symptoms. Mobile phlebotomists in the prospective study collected whole blood, serum and a nasopharyngeal or oropharyngeal swab from every participant. Additional blood draws and questionnaires over an approximately 2-month period could optionally be provided by prospective study participants. Blood samples from the prospective study were shipped frozen or at room temperature prior to DNA extraction.

Sequencing used PBMCs or T cells enriched from blood (not recorded which). The sequence is built from TRBV3-1 (or the pseudogene TRBV3-2) and TRBJ1-1; the D segment could be TRBD1, given 6 matching bases. The TCR sequence derives from a woman between 18 and 29 years old who had recovered from COVID-19. The CDR3 protein: CASSGEQGEAFF. The nucleotide sequence is given as TGTGCCAGCAGCGGAGAACAGGGTGAAGCTTTCTTT.